This TCR beta chain was recovered during a study of regulatory T cells in long-lasting Graves disease. A few counts support this clonotype. The target antigen is unknown. Described time point: newly diagnosed GD, antithyroid drugs for less than 3 months. Following extraction of RNA from PBMCs, that RNA was used to make the TCR library. Germline V gene lookup returns CDR1 LNHDA and CDR2 SQIVND (reference sequence). This CDR3 region has 18 residues. V was clipped by 8 bases and J by 4 bases, with 29 bases between them. Assembly of TCR beta libraries relied on iRepertoire HTBI primers together with Arm-PCR of CDR3 regions. In the authors' workflow: Samples collectively showed 60 to 75 TRBV and roughly 15 TRBJ segments. One entry per CDR3 protein, called by TCRdb with MiXCR from the multiplex PCR reads. The V and J calls here are based on TCRdb, not the publication. The sample records around 400,000 distinct CDR3 sequences, 14% to 15% being singletons.

Regarding the study as a whole: Limited sample numbers may have lowered accuracy. Whereas new patients shared 970 or so public clonotypes, persistent patients shared more, at approximately 2,500.

In addition, the sample was reused for a study of T cells in Graves' hyperthyroidism and ophthalmopathy.

The source material was peripheral blood mononuclear cells (PBMCs), sampled at new diagnosis, from a patient treated with antithyroid drugs. This chain uses TRBV19 with TRBJ1-2; maybe TRBD1 (6 bases). The clonotype originates from a woman between 35 and 50 years old with Graves disease. CDR3 sequence: CASGSIRPRQEGPYGYTF. The DNA for the CDR3 is TGTGCCAGTGGTAGTATACGTCCCCGACAGGAGGGACCCTATGGCTACACCTTC.